This T cell receptor beta chain was sequenced during a study of T cell responses to AZD1222 COVID-19 vaccine. Broader study findings: Nearly half of spike-specific TCRs reportedly target unmutated variant regions.

V was pared by 0 bases and J by 2 bases, with 5 bases between. Looked up from germline, CDR1 is ENHRY and CDR2 is SYGVKD. CDR3 length: 13 amino acids. Data came from immunoSEQ multiplex PCR; TCRdb stores just in-frame clones and leaves some out. The table includes fewer than 150,000 clones, 88% detected once. To note about this clone: The target antigen is unknown.

The chain is built from TRBV10-3 and TRBJ2-7; D not resolved. The material sequenced was peripheral blood, taken on day 0 of AZD1222 vaccination. The clonotype comes from an adult in good health. CDR3 bases: TGTGCCATCAGTGAGTCGCGCGCCTACGAGCAGTACTTC. Protein sequence: CAISESRAYEQYF.